This entry concerns a single T cell receptor (beta chain). The antigen is undetermined. This specimen comes from a study of CD8+ T cells in alopecia areata. Points from the study as a whole: Numerous expanded lesional clones remained in scalp and blood during tofacitinib.

Indicated treatment: oral pan-JAK inhibitor, 5-10 mg twice daily. Punch biopsies of lesional scalp, plus peripheral blood, were taken from alopecia areata patients. T lymphocytes (CD4+ and CD8+) were sorted from PBMCs. Sequencing used cDNA as its template, made by extracting RNA and reverse transcribing it. Sequencing used immunoSEQ multiplex PCR; TCRdb keeps in-frame clones, though not all of them. The table has 95,000 to 150,000 clones, 50% to 55% seen once. Looked up from germline, CDR1 is MNHNS and CDR2 is SASEGT. The CDR3 spans 13 residues. Trimming removed 10 bases from V and 3 bases from J, with 15 bases in between.

Sequenced material: CD4+ T cells sorted from blood, taken at week 4, from a patient treated with tofacitinib. This TCR came from a human donor with alopecia areata. The V gene is TRBV6-1, the J gene TRBJ1-2; weak D call: TRBD1 (6 bases). DNA of the CDR3: TGTGCCACCCTACGGACAGATGACTATGGCTACACCTTC. Its protein is CATLRTDDYGYTF.